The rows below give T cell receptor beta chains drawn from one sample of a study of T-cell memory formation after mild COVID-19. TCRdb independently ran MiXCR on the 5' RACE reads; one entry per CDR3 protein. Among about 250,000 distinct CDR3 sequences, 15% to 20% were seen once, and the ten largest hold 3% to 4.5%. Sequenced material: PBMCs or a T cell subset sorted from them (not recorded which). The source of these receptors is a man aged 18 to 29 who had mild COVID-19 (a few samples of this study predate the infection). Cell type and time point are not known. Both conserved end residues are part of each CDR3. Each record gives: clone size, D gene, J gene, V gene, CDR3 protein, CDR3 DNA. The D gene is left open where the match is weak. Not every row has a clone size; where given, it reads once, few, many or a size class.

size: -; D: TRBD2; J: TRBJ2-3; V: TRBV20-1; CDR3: CSVPLAGSTDTQYF; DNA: TGCAGTGTTCCACTAGCGGGAAGCACAGATACGCAGTATTTT
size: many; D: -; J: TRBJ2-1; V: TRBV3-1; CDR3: CASSQASGNEQFF; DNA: TGTGCCAGCAGCCAAGCAAGCGGCAATGAGCAGTTCTTC
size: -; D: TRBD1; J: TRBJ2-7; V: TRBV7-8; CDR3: CASTLGGQRTYEQYF; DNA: TGTGCCAGCACCCTTGGGGGACAGAGAACCTACGAGCAGTACTTC
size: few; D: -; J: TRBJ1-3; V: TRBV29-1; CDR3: CSAESGNTIYF; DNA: TGCAGCGCCGAGTCTGGAAACACCATATATTTT
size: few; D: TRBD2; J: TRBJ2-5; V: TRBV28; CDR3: CASSLRLPGLAGAKEQETQYF; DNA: TGTGCCAGCAGTTTACGACTCCCAGGACTAGCGGGGGCCAAAGAGCAAGAGACCCAGTACTTC
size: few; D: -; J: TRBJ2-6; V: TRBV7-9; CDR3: CASRPRGSSTNVLTF; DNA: TGTGCCAGCAGACCGAGGGGGTCTAGTACCAACGTCCTGACTTTC
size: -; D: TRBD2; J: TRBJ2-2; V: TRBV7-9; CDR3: CASSPRAGAGGELFF; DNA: TGTGCCAGCAGCCCCCGAGCGGGGGCGGGCGGGGAGCTGTTTTTT
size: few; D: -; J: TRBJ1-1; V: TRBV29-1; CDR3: CSVAAGWGMNTEAFF; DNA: TGCAGCGTAGCCGCGGGGTGGGGGATGAACACTGAAGCTTTCTTT
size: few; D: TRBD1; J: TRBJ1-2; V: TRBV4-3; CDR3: CASSQGHGTAYGYTF; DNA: TGCGCCAGCAGCCAAGGCCACGGGACAGCCTATGGCTACACCTTC
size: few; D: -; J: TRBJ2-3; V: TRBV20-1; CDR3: CSASSRAGTDTQYF; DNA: TGCAGTGCTTCTTCGAGGGCCGGGACAGATACGCAGTATTTT
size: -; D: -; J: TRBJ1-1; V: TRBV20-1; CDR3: CSARGPLTEAFF; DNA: TGCAGTGCTAGAGGGCCTTTAACTGAAGCTTTCTTT
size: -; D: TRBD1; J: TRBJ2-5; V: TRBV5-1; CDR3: CASSRLDRGRETQYF; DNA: TGCGCCAGCAGCAGACTGGACAGGGGGCGGGAGACCCAGTACTTC
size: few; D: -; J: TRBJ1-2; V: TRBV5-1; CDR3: CASSLAGANYGYTF; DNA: TGCGCCAGCAGCTTGGCGGGGGCTAACTATGGCTACACCTTC
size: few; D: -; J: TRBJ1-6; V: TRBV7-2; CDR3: CASSVMSQGLPLHF; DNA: TGTGCCAGCAGTGTAATGTCGCAGGGGTTACCCCTCCACTTT
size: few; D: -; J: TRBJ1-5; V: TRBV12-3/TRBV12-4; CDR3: CASSPSARGQPQHF; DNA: TGTGCCAGCAGCCCGAGCGCCCGAGGTCAGCCCCAGCATTTT
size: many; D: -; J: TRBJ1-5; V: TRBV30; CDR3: CAWSVRSNQPQHF; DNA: TGTGCCTGGAGTGTACGTAGCAATCAGCCCCAGCATTTT
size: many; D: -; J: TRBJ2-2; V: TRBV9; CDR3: CASSVETENTGELFF; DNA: TGTGCCAGCAGCGTAGAGACGGAAAACACCGGGGAGCTGTTTTTT
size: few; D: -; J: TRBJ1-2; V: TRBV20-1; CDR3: CSAAAGTYGYTF; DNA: TGCAGTGCCGCCGCCGGTACTTATGGCTACACCTTC
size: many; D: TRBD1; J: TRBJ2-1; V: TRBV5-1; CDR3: CASGGNTGTGVNEQFF; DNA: TGCGCCAGCGGTGGGAATACCGGGACAGGGGTAAATGAGCAGTTCTTC
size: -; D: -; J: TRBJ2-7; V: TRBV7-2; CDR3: CASSATPGHQQYF; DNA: TGTGCCAGCAGCGCGACCCCAGGGCACCAGCAGTACTTC
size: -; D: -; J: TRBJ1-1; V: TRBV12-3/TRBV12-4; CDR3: CASNLALPGTEAFF; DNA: TGTGCCAGCAACTTGGCCCTACCGGGCACTGAAGCTTTCTTT
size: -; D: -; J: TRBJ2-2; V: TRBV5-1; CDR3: CASSLVGPLNTGELFF; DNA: TGCGCCAGCAGCTTGGTGGGACCACTCAACACCGGGGAGCTGTTTTTT
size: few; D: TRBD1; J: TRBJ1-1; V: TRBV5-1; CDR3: CASSLQGEFTEAFF; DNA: TGCGCCAGCAGCTTACAGGGGGAGTTCACTGAAGCTTTCTTT
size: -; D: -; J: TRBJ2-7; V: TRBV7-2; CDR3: CASSLGRAPEQYF; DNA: TGTGCCAGCAGCTTGGGTAGGGCCCCCGAGCAGTACTTC
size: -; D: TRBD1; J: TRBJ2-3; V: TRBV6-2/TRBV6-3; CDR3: CASSPRQGARDTQYF; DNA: TGTGCCAGCAGTCCACGACAGGGGGCAAGAGATACGCAGTATTTT
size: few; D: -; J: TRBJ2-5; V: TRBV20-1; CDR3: CSAPQGETQYF; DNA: TGCAGTGCTCCGCAGGGAGAGACCCAGTACTTC
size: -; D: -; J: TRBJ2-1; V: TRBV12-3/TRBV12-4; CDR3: CASNRQDYNEKFF; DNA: TGTGCCAGCAATCGACAGGACTACAATGAGAAGTTCTTC
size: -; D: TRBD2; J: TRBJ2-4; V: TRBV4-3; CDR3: CASSQVLAGGTYVQYF; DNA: TGCGCCAGCAGCCAAGTTCTAGCGGGGGGCACGTACGTTCAGTACTTC